This T cell receptor beta chain was profiled in a study of T cell responses to AZD1222 COVID-19 vaccine. Worth noting for this clone: What it recognizes is unknown.

The V end was cut by 0 bases, the J end by 2 bases, with 7 bases between. Per the germline V gene, CDR1 is MRHNA and CDR2 is SNTAGT. CDR3 length: 15 amino acids. Generated by immunoSEQ multiplex PCR, the TCRdb table keeps only in-frame clones and is missing some. The sample carries about 170,000 clones, 85% to 90% recorded once. The study's findings and limits: Reports say nearly half of spike-specific TCRs go after unmutated variant regions.

This chain joins TRBV6-4 and TRBJ2-2; D might be TRBD1 or TRBD2, each matching 5 bases. Sequencing was performed on peripheral blood, taken on day 0 of AZD1222 vaccination. This sequence was found in an adult in good health. Here the CDR3 reads CASSDSGTNTGELFF. The CDR3 DNA reads TGTGCCAGCAGTGACTCTGGGACCAACACCGGGGAGCTGTTTTTT.